This T cell receptor beta chain stems from a study of cytomegalovirus exposure and HLA in healthy donors. This clone was counted a few times. Antigen specificity is unknown. Trimming took off 4 bases at V and 5 bases at J, with 9 bases between the two ends. Germline-derived CDR1 and CDR2 are WSHSY and SAAADI. The CDR3 contains 13 residues. Notes on the study in general: When the data were analyzed later, several of the most significant clusters appeared to be linked to common viral pathogens. TCR beta sequences reportedly predicted the HLA-A and HLA-B alleles of most subjects accurately. Among donors in an Asian-associated ancestry cluster, a later analysis reportedly found fewer N-insertions than the approximately 670-donor mean. Later analysis identified a missense DCLRE1C variant that was linked to TCR beta V- and J-gene trimming.

The PCR made use of 60 Vbeta and 13 Jbeta primers. Data came from immunoSEQ multiplex PCR; TCRdb stores just in-frame clones and leaves some out. Of 120,000 to 150,000 clones in the sample, 68% were seen once. Sequencing used PBMCs. This rearrangement joins TRBV10-2 to TRBJ1-5, with TRBD1 as a possible D gene (6 bases). The sequence was collected from a man in his 60s in good health and CMV-seronegative. The CDR3 sequence is CASSGTVHQPQHF. The CDR3 DNA sequence: TGCGCCAGCAGTGGGACAGTCCATCAGCCCCAGCATTTT.